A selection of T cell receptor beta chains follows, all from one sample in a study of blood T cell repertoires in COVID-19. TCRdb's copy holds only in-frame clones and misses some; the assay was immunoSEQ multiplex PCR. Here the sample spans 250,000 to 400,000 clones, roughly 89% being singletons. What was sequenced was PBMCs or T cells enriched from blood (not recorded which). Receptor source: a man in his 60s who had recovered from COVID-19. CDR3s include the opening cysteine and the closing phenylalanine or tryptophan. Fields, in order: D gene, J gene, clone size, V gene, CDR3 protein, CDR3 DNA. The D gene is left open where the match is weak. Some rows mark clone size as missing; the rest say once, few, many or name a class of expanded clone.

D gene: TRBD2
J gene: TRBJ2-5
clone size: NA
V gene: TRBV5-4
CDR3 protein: CASSLQLTSSSQETQYF
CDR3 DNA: TGTGCCAGCAGCTTGCAATTGACTAGCTCGTCTCAAGAGACCCAGTACTTC

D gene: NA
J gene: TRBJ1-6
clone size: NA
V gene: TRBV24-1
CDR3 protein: CATSETKTGLGNSPLHF
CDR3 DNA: TGTGCCACCAGTGAGACGAAAACAGGGTTAGGTAATTCACCCCTCCACTTT

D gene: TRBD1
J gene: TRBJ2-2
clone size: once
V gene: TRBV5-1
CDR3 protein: CASSLKTGDPGELFF
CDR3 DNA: TGCGCCAGCAGCTTGAAGACAGGGGATCCCGGGGAGCTGTTTTTT

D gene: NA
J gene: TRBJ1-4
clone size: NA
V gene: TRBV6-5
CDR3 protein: CASSYEGGRWEKLFF
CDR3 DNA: TGTGCCAGCAGTTACGAGGGGGGGCGATGGGAAAAACTGTTTTTT

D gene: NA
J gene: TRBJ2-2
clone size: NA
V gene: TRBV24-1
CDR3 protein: CATSDWRGTGELFF
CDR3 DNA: TGTGCCACCAGTGATTGGAGAGGAACCGGGGAGCTGTTTTTT

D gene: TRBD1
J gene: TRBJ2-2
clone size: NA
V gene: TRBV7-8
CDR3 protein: CASSFLPGQGGDGELFF
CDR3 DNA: TGTGCCAGCAGCTTTCTCCCGGGACAGGGTGGGGACGGGGAGCTGTTTTTT

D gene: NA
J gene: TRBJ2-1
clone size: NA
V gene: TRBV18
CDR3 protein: CASSPAGALNEQFF
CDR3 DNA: TGTGCCAGCTCACCAGCTGGGGCCCTGAATGAGCAGTTCTTC

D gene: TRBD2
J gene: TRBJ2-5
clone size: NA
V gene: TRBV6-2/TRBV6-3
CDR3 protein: CASSSEGLAGVGETQYF
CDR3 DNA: TGTGCCAGCAGTTCGGAGGGACTAGCGGGAGTAGGGGAGACCCAGTACTTC

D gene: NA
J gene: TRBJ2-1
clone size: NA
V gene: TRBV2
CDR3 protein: CASSEQSPYNEQFF
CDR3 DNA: TGTGCCAGCAGTGAACAAAGCCCCTACAATGAGCAGTTCTTC

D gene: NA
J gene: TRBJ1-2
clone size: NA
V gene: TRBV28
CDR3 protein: CASSLGGAITGYTF
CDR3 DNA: TGTGCCAGCAGTTTAGGGGGGGCGATAACAGGCTACACCTTC

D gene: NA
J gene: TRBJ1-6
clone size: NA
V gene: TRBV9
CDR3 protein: CASSVGAGSSYNSPLHF
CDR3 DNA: TGTGCCAGCAGCGTAGGGGCAGGAAGCTCCTATAATTCACCCCTCCACTTT

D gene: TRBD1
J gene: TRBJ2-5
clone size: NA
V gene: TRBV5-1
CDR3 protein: CASSQGQVKETQYF
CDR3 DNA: TGCGCCAGCAGTCAAGGACAGGTAAAAGAGACCCAGTACTTC

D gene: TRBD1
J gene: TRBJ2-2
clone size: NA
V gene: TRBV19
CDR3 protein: CASSIPDRGYTGELFF
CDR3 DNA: TGTGCCAGTAGTATCCCCGACAGGGGGTATACCGGGGAGCTGTTTTTT

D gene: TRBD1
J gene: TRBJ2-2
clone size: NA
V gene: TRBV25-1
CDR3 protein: CASSGTGGTGELFF
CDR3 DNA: TGTGCCAGCAGTGGGACAGGGGGCACCGGGGAGCTGTTTTTT

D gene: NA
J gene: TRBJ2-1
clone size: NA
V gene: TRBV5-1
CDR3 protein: CASSFQREEQFF
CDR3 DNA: TGCGCCAGCAGCTTTCAAAGAGAGGAGCAGTTCTTC

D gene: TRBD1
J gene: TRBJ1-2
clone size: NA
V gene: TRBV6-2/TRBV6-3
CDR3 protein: CASSPGTGAPYGYTF
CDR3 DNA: TGTGCCAGCAGTCCCGGGACAGGGGCTCCCTATGGCTACACCTTC

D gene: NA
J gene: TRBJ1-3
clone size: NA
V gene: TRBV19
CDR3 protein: CASSPQDSGNTIYF
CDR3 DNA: TGTGCCAGTAGTCCCCAGGACTCTGGAAACACCATATATTTT

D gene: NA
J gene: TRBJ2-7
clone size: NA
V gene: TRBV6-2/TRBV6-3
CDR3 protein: CASSPDPTYEQYF
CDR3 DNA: TGTGCCAGCAGCCCCGATCCTACCTACGAGCAGTACTTC

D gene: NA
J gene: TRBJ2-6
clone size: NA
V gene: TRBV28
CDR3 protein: CASSLQGSGANVLTF
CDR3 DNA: TGTGCCAGCAGTCTACAGGGTTCTGGGGCCAACGTCCTGACTTTC

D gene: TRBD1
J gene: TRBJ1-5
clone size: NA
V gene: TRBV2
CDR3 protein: CASCRQGAAQPQHF
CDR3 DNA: TGTGCCAGCTGTCGACAGGGGGCAGCTCAGCCCCAGCATTTT

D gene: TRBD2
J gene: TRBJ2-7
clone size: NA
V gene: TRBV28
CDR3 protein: CASSRLAGGFYEQYF
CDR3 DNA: TGTGCCAGCAGTAGACTAGCGGGGGGGTTCTACGAGCAGTACTTC

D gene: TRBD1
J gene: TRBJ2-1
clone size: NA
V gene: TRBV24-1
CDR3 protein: CATSDPGGPGNEQFF
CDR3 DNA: TGTGCCACCAGTGATCCAGGGGGCCCGGGCAATGAGCAGTTCTTC

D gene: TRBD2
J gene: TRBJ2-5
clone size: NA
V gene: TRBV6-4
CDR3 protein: CASSNLAVLQETQYF
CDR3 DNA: TGTGCCAGCAGTAACCTAGCGGTTCTCCAAGAGACCCAGTACTTC

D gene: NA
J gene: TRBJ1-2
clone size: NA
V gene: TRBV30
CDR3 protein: CAWASGTRPWGYTF
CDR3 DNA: TGTGCCTGGGCCTCCGGGACTCGGCCTTGGGGCTACACCTTC

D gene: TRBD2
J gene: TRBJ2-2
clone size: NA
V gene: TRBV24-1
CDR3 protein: CATSAMRASGRETGELFF
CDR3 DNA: TGTGCCACCAGTGCCATGAGAGCTAGCGGGAGGGAAACCGGGGAGCTGTTTTTT

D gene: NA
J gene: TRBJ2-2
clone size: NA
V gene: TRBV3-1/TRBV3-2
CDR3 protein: CASSPWESGELFF
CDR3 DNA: TGTGCCAGCAGCCCGTGGGAGTCCGGGGAGCTGTTTTTT

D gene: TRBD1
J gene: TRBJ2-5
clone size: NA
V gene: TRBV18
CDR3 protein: CASSLNRGDGETQYF
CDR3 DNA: TGTGCCAGCTCACTGAACAGGGGGGACGGAGAGACCCAGTACTTC

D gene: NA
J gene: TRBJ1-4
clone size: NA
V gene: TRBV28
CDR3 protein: CASSEAGPNEKLFF
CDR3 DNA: TGTGCCAGCTCCGAGGCAGGGCCTAATGAAAAACTGTTTTTT

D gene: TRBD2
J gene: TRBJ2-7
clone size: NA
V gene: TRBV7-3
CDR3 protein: CASSPTSGSSHLEQYF
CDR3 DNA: TGTGCCAGCAGCCCAACTAGCGGGAGTTCCCATCTCGAGCAGTACTTC

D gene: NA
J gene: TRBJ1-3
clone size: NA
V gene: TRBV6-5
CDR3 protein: CASRTSGNTIYF
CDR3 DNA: TGTGCCTCAAGAACATCTGGAAACACCATATATTTT

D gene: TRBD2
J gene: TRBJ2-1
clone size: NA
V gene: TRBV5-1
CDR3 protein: CASSLGRSSGTEQFF
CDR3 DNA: TGCGCCAGCAGCTTGGGAAGATCTAGCGGGACAGAGCAGTTCTTC

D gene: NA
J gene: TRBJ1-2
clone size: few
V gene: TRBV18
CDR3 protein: CASSPRRDTSNYGYTF
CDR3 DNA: TGTGCCAGCTCACCCCGACGGGACACCTCTAACTATGGCTACACCTTC

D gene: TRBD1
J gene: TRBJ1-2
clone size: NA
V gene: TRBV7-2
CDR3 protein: CASSADREAGGYTF
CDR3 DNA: TGTGCCAGCAGCGCCGACAGGGAAGCTGGAGGCTACACCTTC

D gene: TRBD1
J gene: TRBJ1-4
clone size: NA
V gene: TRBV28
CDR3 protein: CASSSAGTGGEKLFF
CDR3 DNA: TGTGCCAGCAGTTCCGCCGGGACAGGGGGCGAAAAACTGTTTTTT

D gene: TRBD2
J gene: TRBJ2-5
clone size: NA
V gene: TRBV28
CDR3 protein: CASRQPTSGSETQYF
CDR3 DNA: TGTGCCAGCAGACAACCGACTAGCGGGAGCGAGACCCAGTACTTC

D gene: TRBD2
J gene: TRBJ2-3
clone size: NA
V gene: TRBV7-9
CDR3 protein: CASSRGLAGTQAQIDTQYF
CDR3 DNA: TGTGCCAGCAGCCGGGGACTAGCGGGGACGCAGGCCCAGATAGATACGCAGTATTTT

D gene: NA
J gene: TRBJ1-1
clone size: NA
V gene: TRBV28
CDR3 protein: CASSFPTKNTEAFF
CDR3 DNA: TGTGCCAGCAGTTTCCCGACTAAGAACACTGAAGCTTTCTTT

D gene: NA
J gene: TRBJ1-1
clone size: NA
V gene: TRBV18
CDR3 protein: CASLMSLGPNTEAFF
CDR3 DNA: TGTGCCAGCTTAATGTCGCTGGGGCCGAACACTGAAGCTTTCTTT

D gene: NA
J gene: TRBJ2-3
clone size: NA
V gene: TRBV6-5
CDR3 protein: CASSLGVFTDTQYF
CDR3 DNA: TGTGCCAGCAGTTTAGGAGTCTTCACAGATACGCAGTATTTT

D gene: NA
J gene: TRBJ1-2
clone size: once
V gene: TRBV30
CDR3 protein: CAWSPQGGNGYTF
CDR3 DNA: TGTGCCTGGAGTCCACAGGGAGGGAATGGCTACACCTTC

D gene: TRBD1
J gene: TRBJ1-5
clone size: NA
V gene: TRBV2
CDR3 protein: CASSADRVISNQPQHF
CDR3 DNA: TGTGCCAGCAGTGCGGACAGGGTTATTAGCAATCAGCCCCAGCATTTT

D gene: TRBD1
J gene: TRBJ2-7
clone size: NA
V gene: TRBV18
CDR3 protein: CASSPPGQGALEQYF
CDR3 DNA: TGTGCCAGCTCACCTCCGGGACAGGGGGCTTTGGAGCAGTACTTC

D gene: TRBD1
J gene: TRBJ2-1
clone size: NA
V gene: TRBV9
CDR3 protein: CASSVGFRDRGLNEQFF
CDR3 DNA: TGTGCCAGCAGCGTAGGTTTTCGGGACAGGGGGCTGAATGAGCAGTTCTTC

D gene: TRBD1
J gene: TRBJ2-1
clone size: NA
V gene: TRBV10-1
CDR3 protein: CASSGQGTYNEQFF
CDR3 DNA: TGCGCCAGCAGTGGACAGGGAACCTACAATGAGCAGTTCTTC

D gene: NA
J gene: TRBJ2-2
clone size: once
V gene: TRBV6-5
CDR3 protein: CASRRGSQAGGELFF
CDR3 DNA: TGTGCCAGCAGGCGGGGTTCTCAAGCAGGCGGGGAGCTGTTTTTT

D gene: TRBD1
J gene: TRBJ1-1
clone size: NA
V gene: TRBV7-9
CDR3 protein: CASSAGQGYTEAFF
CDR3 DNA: TGTGCCAGCAGCGCTGGACAGGGGTACACTGAAGCTTTCTTT

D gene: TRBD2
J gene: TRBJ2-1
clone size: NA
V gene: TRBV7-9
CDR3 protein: CASSFLTSEGEQFF
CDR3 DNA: TGTGCCAGCAGCTTTCTAACTAGCGAAGGTGAGCAGTTCTTC

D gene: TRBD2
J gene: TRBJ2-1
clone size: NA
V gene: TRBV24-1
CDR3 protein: CATSAGSGRAYEQFF
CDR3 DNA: TGTGCCACCAGTGCCGGTAGCGGGAGGGCATATGAGCAGTTCTTC

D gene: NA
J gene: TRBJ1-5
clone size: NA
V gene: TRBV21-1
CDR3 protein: CASSKGPDRGDKGSNQPQHF
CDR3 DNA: TGTGCCAGCAGCAAGGGTCCCGACAGGGGGGATAAGGGGAGCAATCAGCCCCAGCATTTT

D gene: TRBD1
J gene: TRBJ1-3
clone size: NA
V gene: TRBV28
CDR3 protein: CASSATGRGGNTIYF
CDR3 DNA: TGTGCCAGCAGCGCGACAGGGAGAGGTGGAAACACCATATATTTT

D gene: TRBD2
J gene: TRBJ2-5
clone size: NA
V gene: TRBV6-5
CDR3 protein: CASSYTLAGGGTQYF
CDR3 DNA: TGTGCCAGCAGTTACACCCTAGCGGGGGGTGGGACCCAGTACTTC

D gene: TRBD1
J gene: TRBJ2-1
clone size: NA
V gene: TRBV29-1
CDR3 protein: CSGGQGANEQFF
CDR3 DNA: TGCAGCGGGGGACAGGGGGCCAATGAGCAGTTCTTC

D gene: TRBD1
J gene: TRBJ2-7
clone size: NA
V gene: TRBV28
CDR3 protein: CASSQQTGGGDEQYF
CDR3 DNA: TGTGCCAGCAGCCAACAGACAGGGGGCGGCGACGAGCAGTACTTC

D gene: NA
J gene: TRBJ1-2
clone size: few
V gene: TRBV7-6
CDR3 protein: CASSLAPGGNYGYTF
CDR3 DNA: TGTGCCAGCAGCTTAGCGCCCGGAGGGAACTATGGCTACACCTTC

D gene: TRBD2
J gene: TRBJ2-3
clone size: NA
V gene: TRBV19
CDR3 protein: CASSSWTSGTDTQYF
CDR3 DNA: TGTGCCAGTAGTAGTTGGACTAGCGGCACAGATACGCAGTATTTT

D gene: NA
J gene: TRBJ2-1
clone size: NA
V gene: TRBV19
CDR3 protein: CASARPPPPGNEQFF
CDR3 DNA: TGTGCCAGCGCAAGGCCGCCTCCCCCGGGCAATGAGCAGTTCTTC

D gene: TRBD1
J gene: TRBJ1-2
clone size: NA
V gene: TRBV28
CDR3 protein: CASSFFREGGVHYGYTF
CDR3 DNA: TGTGCCAGCAGTTTCTTCAGGGAAGGGGGCGTCCACTATGGCTACACCTTC

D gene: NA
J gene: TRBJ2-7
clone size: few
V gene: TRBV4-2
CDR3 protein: CASSQAIISSYEQYF
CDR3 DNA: TGTGCCAGCAGCCAAGCTATTATTTCCTCCTACGAGCAGTACTTC

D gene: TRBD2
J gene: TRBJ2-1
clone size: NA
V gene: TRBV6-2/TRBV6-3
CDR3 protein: CASRWWTSGSFGEQFF
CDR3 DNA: TGTGCCAGCCGTTGGTGGACTAGCGGGAGTTTCGGTGAGCAGTTCTTC

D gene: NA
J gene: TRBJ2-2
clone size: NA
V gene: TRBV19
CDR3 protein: CASSSPELAGELFF
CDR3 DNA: TGTGCCAGTAGTTCACCGGAGCTCGCCGGGGAGCTGTTTTTT